This T cell receptor beta chain was obtained from a study of blood T cell repertoires in COVID-19. About the study: The United States, Italy and Spain were the sources of the acute and convalescent COVID-19 samples. The cDNA or gDNA used as material had been derived from T cells, B-cell-depleted T cells, or PBMCs.

The CDR3 totals 11 residues. V was pared by 5 bases and J by 7 bases, with 9 bases between. Original handling: Amplifying reference gene primers gave estimates of nucleated cell counts. The data were produced by immunoSEQ multiplex PCR, yet TCRdb's version contains in-frame clones alone and is incomplete. V and J calls and clone size are those listed in that table; D and trimming were worked out from the DNA. In the table there are approximately 97,000 clones, 70% to 85% of which are singletons. Sequencing was carried out using peripheral blood. The chain has TRBV12-3 or TRBV12-4 and TRBJ2-7; D is unresolved. The source of this sequence is a man aged 55 to 70 with active or convalescent COVID-19. The CDR3 region is CASSRGEEQYF. The DNA for the CDR3 is TGTGCCAGCAGTCGAGGTGAGGAGCAGTACTTC.